The 14 T cell receptor beta chains reported below all come from one sample, sequenced in a study of blood T cell repertoires in COVID-19. The repertoire was sequenced with immunoSEQ multiplex PCR; TCRdb's copy has only in-frame clones and lacks some. The table shows 200,000 to 250,000 clones, with 86% occurring only once. Sequenced input: peripheral blood. These receptors originate from an elderly man with acute or convalescent COVID-19.

The chain has TRBV5-1 and TRBJ2-5; 14 bases are shared with TRBD2. The CDR3 has 16 residues. Looked up from germline, CDR1 is SGHRS and CDR2 is YFSETQ. V was clipped by 7 bases and J by 4 bases; unmatched bases: 9. CDR3 protein: CASSPTGLAGAETQYF. In DNA form, the CDR3 reads TGCGCCAGCTCGCCCACGGGACTAGCGGGAGCAGAGACCCAGTACTTC.

This clone showed up just once. The chain is built from TRBV2 and TRBJ2-1; tentatively, D is TRBD2 (6 bases). The V gene lost 6 bases and the J gene lost 6 bases, with 12 bases spanning the gap. The CDR3 runs 13 residues. The germline CDR1 and CDR2 sequences are SNHLY and FYNNEI. This chain's CDR3 is CASRPTGGNEQFF. The CDR3 DNA reads TGTGCCAGCAGGCCTACCGGGGGCAATGAGCAGTTCTTC.

The chain uses TRBV7-2 and TRBJ2-2; TRBD1 might be the D (5 bases). This CDR3 is 18 amino acids long. The V and J ends lost 1 base and 1 base respectively, with 16 bases between them. Germline CDR1 is SGHTA and CDR2 is FQGNSA. The CDR3: CASSLVFEAGLNTGELFF. The DNA of the CDR3 is TGTGCCAGCAGCTTAGTATTTGAGGCAGGGCTGAACACCGGGGAGCTGTTTTTT.

The gene calls are TRBV18 and TRBJ1-2; TRBD1 matches 9 bases. The CDR3 length is 14 residues. Germline CDR1 KGHSH, CDR2 LQKENI. The V segment lost 2 bases and the J segment 3 bases; nucleotides outside the gene matches: 1. CDR3 residues: CASSPTGGDYGYTF. The DNA of the CDR3 is TGTGCCAGCTCACCAACAGGGGGCGACTATGGCTACACCTTC.

V usage is TRBV7-8 and J usage is TRBJ1-4; 8 nucleotides agree with TRBD1. This CDR3 spans 15 amino acids. The germline V gene encodes CDR1 SGHVS and CDR2 FQNEAQ. V lost 8 bases and J lost 5; bases outside the gene matches: 10. This chain's CDR3 is CASSRSGTGNEKLFF. CDR3 sequence (DNA): TGTGCCAGCTCACGCTCCGGGACAGGCAATGAAAAACTGTTTTTT.

The chain couples TRBV5-1 to TRBJ1-3; D unresolved. The V and J ends lost 0 bases and 1 base respectively, with 8 bases between them. The CDR3 extends over 15 amino acids. The V gene's germline CDR1 is SGHRS and CDR2 YFSETQ. For the CDR3, the DNA is TGCGCCAGCAGCTTGGGTCCGGGATCTGGAAACACCATATATTTT. This sequence encodes CASSLGPGSGNTIYF. The complete variable domain, with remaining parts taken from reference TRBV5-1 and TRBJ1-3, reads KAGVTQTPRYLIKTRGQQVTLSCSPISGHRSVSWYQQTPGQGLQFLFEYFSETQRNKGNFPGRFSGRQFSNSRSEMNVSTLELGDSALYLCASSLGPGSGNTIYFGEGSWLTVV.

The rearrangement joins TRBV27 to TRBJ1-4; 9 nucleotides line up with TRBD1. V lost 5 bases to trimming and J lost 8 bases; unmatched junction nucleotides: 12. CDR1 and CDR2 from the germline V gene are MNHEY and SMNVEV (reference sequence). The CDR3 runs to 16 residues. In DNA, the CDR3 is TGTGCCAGCAGTATATTAGGACAGGGGAAAGGGGAAAAACTGTTTTTT. Translated: CASSILGQGKGEKLFF.

This clone is a singleton in its sample. This chain links TRBV7-2 with TRBJ2-7, with 7 bases fitting TRBD2. The CDR3 contains 16 residues. Germline CDR1 SGHTA, CDR2 FQGNSA. The V gene end was trimmed by 3 bases and the J gene end by 2 bases; junction bases not matched to a gene: 10. CDR3 sequence: CASSFVSGARTYEQYF. The CDR3, as DNA: TGTGCCAGCAGCTTCGTGAGCGGGGCCCGCACCTACGAGCAGTACTTC. The whole variable domain, remainder taken from reference TRBV7-2 and TRBJ2-7, is GAGVSQSPSNKVTEKGKDVELRCDPISGHTALYWYRQSLGQGLEFLIYFQGNSAPDKSGLPSDRFSAERTGGSVSTLTIQRTQQEDSAVYLCASSFVSGARTYEQYFGPGTRLTVT.

V is TRBV7-8 and J is TRBJ1-5, with TRBD1 identical over 9 bases. The length of the CDR3 is 15 residues. Looked up from germline, CDR1 is SGHVS and CDR2 is FQNEAQ. The junction had 5 bases not matched to a gene; V was cut back by 8 bases and J by 0 bases. The CDR3 loop reads CASEQGAYSNQPQHF. The CDR3 nucleotides are TGTGCCAGCGAACAGGGGGCGTATAGCAATCAGCCCCAGCATTTT.

The chain has TRBV10-1 and TRBJ2-2; 10 bases are a match to TRBD2. The V gene end was trimmed by 6 bases and the J gene end by 4 bases; junction bases not matched to a gene: 14. Germline lookup yields CDR1 WNHNN and CDR2 SYGVQD (reference sequence). The CDR3 has 18 amino acids. The CDR3 region has the DNA TGCGCCAGCAGGATAGGACTAGCGGTAACTGCGAGCACCGGGGAGCTGTTTTTT. It yields the protein CASRIGLAVTASTGELFF.

The CDR3, as DNA: TGCGCCAGCAGCTTGGACGGAGGTCAGCCCCAGCATTTT. Encoded protein: CASSLDGGQPQHF. This rearrangement joins TRBV5-1 to TRBJ1-5; no clear D. From germline, CDR1 is SGHRS and CDR2 YFSETQ. Trimming took off 0 bases at V and 6 bases at J, with 7 bases between the two ends. The CDR3 is made up of 13 amino acids.

The gene calls are TRBV7-8 and TRBJ1-5, with D perhaps matching TRBD1 (5 bases). This CDR3 is built from 16 residues. Trimming removed 2 bases at V and 0 bases at J, with 11 bases between. The germline V gene encodes CDR1 SGHVS and CDR2 FQNEAQ. This CDR3 reads CASSLSQGNSNQPQHF. CDR3 in DNA: TGTGCCAGCAGCTTATCCCAGGGTAATAGCAATCAGCCCCAGCATTTT.

This chain joins TRBV2 and TRBJ2-1; D might be TRBD1 (6 bases). V shed 9 bases and J shed 13 bases, with 16 bases lying between them. Germline V gene lookup returns CDR1 SNHLY and CDR2 FYNNEI. The CDR3 is made up of 11 amino acids. This CDR3 reads CARNREGSQFF. CDR3 bases: TGTGCCAGAAACAGGGAAGGGAGCCAGTTCTTC.

This clone was seen just once. V gene TRBV12-2 combines with J gene TRBJ2-7; the DNA was not compared with TRBD2, the D call given in the table. TRBV12-2 is termed a pseudogene. The CDR3 extends over 12 amino acids. The CDR3 region is CASRLAGDEQYV. The CDR3 region has the DNA TGTGCAAGTCGCTTAGCCGGGGACGAGCAGTACGTC.